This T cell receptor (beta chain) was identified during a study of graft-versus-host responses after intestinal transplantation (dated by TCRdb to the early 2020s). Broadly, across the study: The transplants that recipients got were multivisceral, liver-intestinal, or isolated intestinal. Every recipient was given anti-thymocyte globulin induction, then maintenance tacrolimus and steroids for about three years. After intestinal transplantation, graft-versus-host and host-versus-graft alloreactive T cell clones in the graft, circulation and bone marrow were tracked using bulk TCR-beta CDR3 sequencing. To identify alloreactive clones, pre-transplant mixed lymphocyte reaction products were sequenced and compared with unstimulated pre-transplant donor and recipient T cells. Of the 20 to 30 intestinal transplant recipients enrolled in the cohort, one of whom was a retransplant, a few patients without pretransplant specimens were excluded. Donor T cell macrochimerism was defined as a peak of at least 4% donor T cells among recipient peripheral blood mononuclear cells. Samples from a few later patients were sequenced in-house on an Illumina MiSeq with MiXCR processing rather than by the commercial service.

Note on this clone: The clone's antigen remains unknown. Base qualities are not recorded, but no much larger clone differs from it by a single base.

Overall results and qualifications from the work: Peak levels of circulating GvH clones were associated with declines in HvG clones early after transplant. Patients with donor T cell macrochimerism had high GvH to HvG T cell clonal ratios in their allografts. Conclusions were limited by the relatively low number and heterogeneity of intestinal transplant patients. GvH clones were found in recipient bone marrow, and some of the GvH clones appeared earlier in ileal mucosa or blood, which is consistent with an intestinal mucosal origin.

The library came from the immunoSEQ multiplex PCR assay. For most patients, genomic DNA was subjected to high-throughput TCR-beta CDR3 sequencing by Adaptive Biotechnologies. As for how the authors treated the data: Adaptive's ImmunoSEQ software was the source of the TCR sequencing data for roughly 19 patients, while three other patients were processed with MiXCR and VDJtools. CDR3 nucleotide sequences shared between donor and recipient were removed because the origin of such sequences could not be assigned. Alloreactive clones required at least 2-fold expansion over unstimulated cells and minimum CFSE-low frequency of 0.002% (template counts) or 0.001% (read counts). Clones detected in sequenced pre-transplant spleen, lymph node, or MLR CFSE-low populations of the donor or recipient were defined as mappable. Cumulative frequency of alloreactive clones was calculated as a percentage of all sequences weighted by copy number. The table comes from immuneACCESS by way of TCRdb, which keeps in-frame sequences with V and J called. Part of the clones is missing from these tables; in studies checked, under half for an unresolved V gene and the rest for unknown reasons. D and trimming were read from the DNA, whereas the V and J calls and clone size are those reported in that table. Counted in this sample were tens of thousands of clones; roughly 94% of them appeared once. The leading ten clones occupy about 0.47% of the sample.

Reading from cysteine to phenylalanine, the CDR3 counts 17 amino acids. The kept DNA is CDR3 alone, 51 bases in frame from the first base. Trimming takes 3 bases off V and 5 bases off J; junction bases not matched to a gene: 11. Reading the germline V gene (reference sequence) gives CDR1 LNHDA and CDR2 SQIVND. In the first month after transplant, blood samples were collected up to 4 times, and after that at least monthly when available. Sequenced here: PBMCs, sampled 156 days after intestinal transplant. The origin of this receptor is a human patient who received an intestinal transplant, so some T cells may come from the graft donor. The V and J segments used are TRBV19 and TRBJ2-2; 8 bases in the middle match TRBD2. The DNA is TGTGCCAGTAGTATCCGTATACGCCCTAGCGGGACCGGGGAGCTGTTTTTT. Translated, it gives CASSIRIRPSGTGELFF.